These 32 T cell receptor beta chains share one sample of origin, sequenced in a study of cytomegalovirus exposure and HLA in healthy donors. Vbeta (60) and Jbeta (13) primers were used in the PCR. Only in-frame clones appear in the TCRdb table, and some are missing; sequencing was by immunoSEQ multiplex PCR. The repertoire holds about 150,000 clones, with roughly 80% as singletons. The sample was PBMCs. The receptors derive from a woman aged 25-40 years in good health and CMV-seronegative.

This clone was seen a single time. The rearrangement uses TRBV9 and TRBJ1-2, with D tentatively TRBD1 (5 bases). There are 16 residues in the CDR3. Germline V gives CDR1 SGDLS, CDR2 YYNGEE. Trimming took off 0 bases at V and 4 bases at J, with 16 bases between the two ends. CDR3 sequence (DNA): TGTGCCAGCAGCGTAGATTCGGGGGAGACGGGCTATGGCTACACCTTC. The encoded protein is CASSVDSGETGYGYTF.

This rearrangement joins TRBV19 to TRBJ2-2, with D unclear. The germline V and J ends were trimmed by 3 bases and 1 base, with 9 bases remaining between them. CDR1 is LNHDA, CDR2 SQIVND, per germline (reference sequence). This CDR3 has 15 residues. In DNA form, the CDR3 reads TGTGCCAGTAGTATGAGTAATATGAACACCGGGGAGCTGTTTTTT. It encodes CASSMSNMNTGELFF. Looking up the rest from reference TRBV19 and TRBJ2-2 gives the full variable domain: DGGITQSPKYLFRKEGQNVTLSCEQNLNHDAMYWYRQDPGQGLRLIYYSQIVNDFQKGDIAEGYSVSREKKESFPLTVTSAQKNPTAFYLCASSMSNMNTGELFFGEGSRLTVL.

The chain carries TRBV28 and TRBJ2-2; D possibly corresponds to TRBD1 (5 bases). The V and J ends lost 6 bases and 0 bases respectively, with 8 bases between them. Per germline, CDR1 MDHEN and CDR2 SYDVKM. The CDR3 consists of 14 residues. The CDR3 here is CASRPTANTGELFF. DNA for the CDR3: TGTGCCAGCAGACCGACAGCGAACACCGGGGAGCTGTTTTTT.

The chain uses TRBV2 and TRBJ2-1; no clear D. The length of the CDR3 is 15 residues. Germline V gives CDR1 SNHLY, CDR2 FYNNEI. Trimming pared 7 bases from V and 0 bases from J, leaving 13 bases between. The CDR3 sequence: CASTPEIDSYNEQFF. CDR3 nucleotides: TGTGCCAGCACTCCTGAGATAGACTCCTACAATGAGCAGTTCTTC.

The chain recombines TRBV5-4 with TRBJ2-1; D is unresolved. There are 15 residues in the CDR3. V was pared by 0 bases and J by 1 base, with 8 bases between. The germline V gene encodes CDR1 SGHNT and CDR2 YYREEE (reference sequence). The CDR3 coding sequence is TGTGCCAGCAGCTTGGGAGGCTTGTCCTACAATGAGCAGTTCTTC. Protein sequence: CASSLGGLSYNEQFF.

The CDR3, as DNA: TGCGCCAGCAGTGAATACCGGACAGGGTGGAACACTGAAGCTTTCTTT. Amino acids: CASSEYRTGWNTEAFF. The chain uses TRBV10-2 and TRBJ1-1, with 8 bases aligning to TRBD1. Germline V gene sequence: CDR1 WSHSY, CDR2 SAAADI. CDR3 length: 16 amino acids. V was pared by 3 bases and J by 1 base, with 7 bases of the junction left unmatched.

The CDR3 DNA follows: TGCGCCAGCAGCTCCGGGTGGAGCTCCTATAATTCACCCCTCCACTTT. This translates into CASSSGWSSYNSPLHF. The chain is built from TRBV5-1 and TRBJ1-6, with D hard to call. The ends were cut back, 3 bases at V and 0 bases at J, with 10 bases in the middle. This CDR3 contains 16 residues. Germline CDR1 SGHRS, CDR2 YFSETQ.

The gene calls are TRBV5-6 and TRBJ2-3; the match to TRBD1 covers 7 bases. The CDR3 consists of 12 residues. The V gene end was trimmed by 6 bases and the J gene end by 5 bases; junction bases not matched to a gene: 3. CDR1 is SGHDT, CDR2 YYEEEE, per germline. CDR3 residues: CASKGARDTQYF. DNA for the CDR3: TGTGCCAGCAAGGGGGCGAGAGATACGCAGTATTTT.

J is TRBJ1-1 and V is TRBV5-8; TRBD1 matches at 8 bases. Germline CDR1 is SGHTS and CDR2 is YDEGEE. The CDR3 has 14 amino acids. Trimming took 0 bases from V and 5 from J; bases not matched to a gene: 3. CDR3 amino acids: CASSLGQGATEAFF. For the CDR3, the DNA is TGTGCCAGCAGCTTGGGGCAGGGGGCGACTGAAGCTTTCTTT. The full variable domain, completed using reference TRBV5-8 and TRBJ1-1, is EAGVTQSPTHLIKTRGQQATLRCSPISGHTSVYWYQQALGLGLQFLLWYDEGEERNRGNFPPRFSGRQFPNYSSELNVNALELEDSALYLCASSLGQGATEAFFGQGTRLTVV.

The chain links TRBV2 to TRBJ1-1; D ambiguous. The germline V gene encodes CDR1 SNHLY and CDR2 FYNNEI. The CDR3 is 14 amino acids. V gave up 4 bases and J gave up 0 bases, with 9 bases separating them. CDR3 in amino acids: CASSVRTLNTEAFF. Here the CDR3 DNA reads TGTGCCAGCAGTGTCAGGACTTTGAACACTGAAGCTTTCTTT.

The chain links TRBV7-2 to TRBJ2-2; D possibly corresponds to TRBD2 (6 bases). CDR3 length: 18 amino acids. Per germline, CDR1 SGHTA and CDR2 FQGNSA. Trimming stripped 1 base from V and 1 base from J, with 16 bases between. The CDR3 is CASSLVGWLAQNTGELFF. The DNA for the CDR3 is TGTGCCAGCAGCTTAGTGGGGTGGCTAGCGCAGAACACCGGGGAGCTGTTTTTT.

This rearrangement joins TRBV18 to TRBJ1-1; D is unresolved. The V end was cut by 3 bases, the J end by 1 base, with 12 bases between. The CDR3 consists of 15 residues. Germline CDR1 reads KGHSH; CDR2 reads LQKENI. In DNA, the CDR3 is TGTGCCAGCTCACCGGTACAGAGATCGAACACTGAAGCTTTCTTT. Residues: CASSPVQRSNTEAFF.

This rearrangement joins TRBV11-2 to TRBJ2-2; D may be TRBD1 (5 bases). Trimming cost V 3 bases and J 3 bases, with 17 bases left between them. The CDR3 covers 17 residues. CDR1 and CDR2 from the germline V gene are SGHAT and FQNNGV. The CDR3 sequence is CASSFRGWGLDTGELFF. In nucleotides, the CDR3 is TGTGCCAGCAGCTTTAGAGGTTGGGGCTTGGACACCGGGGAGCTGTTTTTT.

The gene calls are TRBV28 and TRBJ1-5, with 7 nucleotides matching TRBD1. Germline trimming cut 6 bases from V and 0 bases from J; bases unmatched to any gene: 2. This CDR3 is 14 amino acids long. Germline-derived CDR1 and CDR2 are MDHEN and SYDVKM. The CDR3 coding sequence is TGTGCCAGCAGGGGGACAGCTAGCAATCAGCCCCAGCATTTT. It specifies CASRGTASNQPQHF.

The chain employs TRBV4-2 and TRBJ1-1; D is unclear. The ends were cut back, 0 bases at V and 5 bases at J, with 10 bases in the middle. This CDR3 has 14 residues. Germline CDR1 LGHNA, CDR2 YNFKEQ. The CDR3: CASSQDAGQTEAFF. The CDR3 DNA reads TGTGCCAGCAGCCAAGATGCGGGCCAGACTGAAGCTTTCTTT.

J is TRBJ2-5 and V is TRBV2; 9 bases are shared with TRBD2. V was clipped by 11 bases and J by 0 bases; unmatched bases: 1. The CDR3 has 12 amino acids. Germline V gene sequence: CDR1 SNHLY, CDR2 FYNNEI. The CDR3 protein is CAQRGDQETQYF. In nucleotides, the CDR3 is TGTGCCCAGCGGGGGGACCAAGAGACCCAGTACTTC.

The V gene is TRBV6-1, the J gene TRBJ2-1; 8 bases agree with TRBD1. This CDR3 comprises 15 residues. The J segment lost 4 bases and the V segment lost 10 bases, leaving 12 bases of the junction unmatched. Germline V gene sequence: CDR1 MNHNS, CDR2 SASEGT. The chain's CDR3 is CATQNPGTGYNEQFF. In DNA form, the CDR3 reads TGTGCCACCCAAAATCCCGGGACAGGTTACAATGAGCAGTTCTTC.

This clone showed up just a few times. CDR3 amino acids: CASSPDTDSEAFF. The CDR3 nucleotides are TGTGCCAGCTCACCCGACACCGATAGTGAAGCTTTCTTT. This rearrangement joins TRBV18 to TRBJ1-1; D is unclear. The germline V gene encodes CDR1 KGHSH and CDR2 LQKENI. This CDR3 comprises 13 residues. V lost 3 bases and J lost 7, with 12 bases in between.

The gene calls are TRBV6-1 and TRBJ1-2; TRBD1 matches at 7 bases. Losses at the gene ends were 7 bases for V and 7 bases for J; bases not matched to a gene: 12. The CDR3 totals 14 residues. Germline V gene data show CDR1 as MNHNS and CDR2 as SASEGT. CDR3 sequence reads: CASTQDRWGSGYTF. CDR3 sequence (DNA): TGTGCCAGCACCCAGGACAGGTGGGGGAGTGGCTACACCTTC.

Only a few counts were recorded for this clone. The chain employs TRBV25-1 and TRBJ2-5; no clear D gene. V was trimmed by 3 bases and J by 2 bases, leaving 4 bases between them. Per germline, CDR1 MGHDK and CDR2 SYGVNS. The CDR3 extends over 12 amino acids. This CDR3 is CASSDRQETQYF. Written as DNA, the CDR3 is TGTGCCAGCAGTGATCGGCAAGAGACCCAGTACTTC.

This sequence joins TRBV9 and TRBJ1-4, with D possibly being TRBD1 (5 bases). The germline V and J ends were trimmed by 2 bases and 5 bases, with 13 bases remaining between them. Per the germline V gene, CDR1 is SGDLS and CDR2 is YYNGEE. This CDR3 region has 15 residues. The CDR3 nucleotides read TGTGCCAGCAGCGTCGGACATACGGGCAATGAAAAACTGTTTTTT. Its translation is CASSVGHTGNEKLFF.

This chain connects TRBV6-6 to TRBJ1-2, with D possibly TRBD1 on 6 matching bases. With 2 bases removed from V and 2 bases from J, the gap between germline ends came to 12 bases. The CDR3 has 15 residues. Germline CDR1 reads MNHNY; CDR2 reads SVGAGI (reference sequence). CDR3 bases: TGTGCCAGCAGTTACCCAGTTGGGGGCAACTATGGCTACACCTTC. Its translation: CASSYPVGGNYGYTF.

This chain links TRBV19 with TRBJ1-6; D remains unclear. Trimming pared 3 bases from V and 9 bases from J, leaving 15 bases between. The CDR3 runs to 15 residues. Germline CDR1 reads LNHDA; CDR2 reads SQIVND (reference sequence). The CDR3 spells CASSMDWSFGSPLHF. The CDR3 DNA sequence: TGTGCCAGTAGTATGGACTGGTCTTTTGGTTCACCCCTCCACTTT.

V gene TRBV7-2 combines with J gene TRBJ2-7; 9 bases map to TRBD2. The trim removed 1 base at V and 9 bases at J, leaving 7 bases unmatched. The CDR3 totals 14 residues. The germline gives CDR1 SGHTA, CDR2 FQGNSA. CDR3 sequence reads: CASSLGAGGLRQYF. The CDR3 nucleotides read TGTGCCAGCAGCTTAGGAGCGGGGGGCCTTAGGCAGTACTTC.

The chain has TRBV12-5 and TRBJ2-2; D may be TRBD2 (7 bases). The CDR3 runs to 15 residues. With 1 base removed from V and 5 bases from J, the gap between germline ends came to 11 bases. The V gene's germline CDR1 is LGHNT and CDR2 FRNRAP. The CDR3, as DNA: TGTGCTAGTGGTTTGGGGGGGGGCAGGACCGGGGAGCTGTTTTTT. Residues: CASGLGGGRTGELFF.

The chain carries TRBV7-2 and TRBJ2-7, with unresolved D. V was cut by 5 bases and J by 2 bases, with 19 bases left in between. The germline gives CDR1 SGHTA, CDR2 FQGNSA. The length of the CDR3 is 16 residues. As DNA, the CDR3 is TGTGCCAGCAGCGTTTCCGGGTCCGCCCCCACCTACGAGCAGTACTTC. Its translation: CASSVSGSAPTYEQYF.

This clone has only one observation. The V and J genes are TRBV7-3 and TRBJ1-3, with D perhaps TRBD1 (5 bases). Germline loops: CDR1 SGHTA, CDR2 FQGTGA. The CDR3 extends over 15 amino acids. The V and J ends lost 1 base and 4 bases respectively, with 11 bases between them. CDR3 sequence (DNA): TGTGCCAGCAGCTTAAATCCGGGGGTCGGAAACACCATATATTTT. It is translated as CASSLNPGVGNTIYF. Full variable domain (outside the CDR3, taken from reference TRBV7-3 and TRBJ1-3): GAGVSQTPSNKVTEKGKYVELRCDPISGHTALYWYRQSLGQGPEFLIYFQGTGAADDSGLPNDRFFAVRPEGSVSTLKIQRTERGDSAVYLCASSLNPGVGNTIYFGEGSWLTVV.

The genes are TRBV18 and TRBJ2-1, with D perhaps matching TRBD1 (6 bases). Trimming removed 5 bases from V and 0 bases from J, with 14 bases in between. Germline loops: CDR1 KGHSH, CDR2 LQKENI. The CDR3 loop spans 16 amino acids. This CDR3 is CASSFTGLGSYNEQFF. The CDR3 nucleotides read TGTGCCAGCTCATTTACAGGGCTTGGCTCCTACAATGAGCAGTTCTTC.

This clone occurred once. The J gene is TRBJ1-1, the V gene TRBV30, with D unclear. This CDR3 comprises 14 residues. CDR1 and CDR2 (germline): GTSNPN, SVGIG (reference sequence). Trimming cost V 3 bases and J 1 base, with 12 bases left between them. CDR3 bases: TGTGCCTGGAGATCCGGGATCTCGAACACTGAAGCTTTCTTT. It translates to CAWRSGISNTEAFF.

The V and J genes are TRBV6-6 and TRBJ1-3; 9 nucleotides align to TRBD1. This CDR3 has 13 residues. Germline V gene data show CDR1 as MNHNY and CDR2 as SVGAGI (reference sequence). Germline trimming cut 0 bases from V and 15 bases from J; bases unmatched to any gene: 6. The DNA for the CDR3 is TGTGCCAGCAGTTACTCCGGGACAGGGAGTGGATATTTT. Residues: CASSYSGTGSGYF.

This clone was observed a few times. This sequence joins TRBV6-5 and TRBJ1-1, with a possible D match to TRBD1 (5 bases). CDR3 size: 15 residues. V was pared by 5 bases and J by 4 bases, with 17 bases between. CDR1 and CDR2 (germline): MNHEY, SVGAGI. The CDR3 region is CASSRLQDISTEAFF. The CDR3 bases are TGTGCCAGCAGTCGACTCCAGGACATTTCCACTGAAGCTTTCTTT.

This rearrangement joins TRBV12-5 to TRBJ2-1; weak D call: TRBD2 (6 bases). The V end lost 0 bases, the J end lost 0 bases, and 9 bases lay between the germline ends. The CDR3 has 16 amino acids. Germline CDR1 LGHNT, CDR2 FRNRAP. CDR3 sequence reads: CASGLVAGSSYNEQFF. In DNA, the CDR3 is TGTGCTAGTGGTTTGGTAGCGGGCAGCTCCTACAATGAGCAGTTCTTC.